These 26 T cell receptor beta chains share one sample of origin, sequenced in a study of identical twins. Using its own MiXCR run on the 5' RACE reads, TCRdb lists one record per CDR3 protein. The data show 450,000 or so distinct CDR3 sequences, with 13% to 15% seen just once and about 0.52% held by the top ten. Another study also made use of these data, one on yellow fever vaccine responses in identical twins.

The sample taken for sequencing was CD4+ T cells sorted from blood. The receptors originated from a woman between 18 and 29 years old in good health.

This sequence joins TRBV6-6 and TRBJ2-2, with a weak D call TRBD2 (6 bases). In germline, CDR1 is MNHNY, CDR2 SVGAGI (reference sequence). CDR3 length equals 13 residues. Between the trimmed V and J ends, which lost 11 bases and 3 bases, there was a span of 13 bases. The CDR3 spells CAGAREHTGELFF. The CDR3 nucleotides are TGTGCCGGGGCCCGGGAGCACACCGGGGAGCTGTTTTTT.

This clonotype was counted at least ten times. The J gene is TRBJ2-1, the V gene TRBV20-1; D may be TRBD1 (6 bases). CDR1 and CDR2 (germline): DFQATT, SNEGSKA (reference sequence). The CDR3 runs to 13 residues. Trimming pared 4 bases from V and 6 bases from J, leaving 13 bases between. The CDR3 DNA is TGCAGTGCTATAGCCCAGGGGACCAATGAGCAGTTCTTC. Translating it yields CSAIAQGTNEQFF.

This clonotype was observed at least ten times. V is TRBV5-1 and J is TRBJ2-7; 8 bases align to TRBD1. The J segment lost 4 bases and the V segment lost 5 bases, leaving 14 bases of the junction unmatched. The CDR3 totals 16 residues. In germline, CDR1 is SGHRS, CDR2 YFSETQ. CDR3 bases: TGCGCCAGCAGAGCGGACAGGGTGGCTCCTGATTACGAGCAGTACTTC. Translation gives CASRADRVAPDYEQYF. The full variable domain, its missing parts supplied by reference TRBV5-1 and TRBJ2-7, is KAGVTQTPRYLIKTRGQQVTLSCSPISGHRSVSWYQQTPGQGLQFLFEYFSETQRNKGNFPGRFSGRQFSNSRSEMNVSTLELGDSALYLCASRADRVAPDYEQYFGPGTRLTVT.

V and J are TRBV10-3 and TRBJ1-1, with 9 nucleotides matching TRBD1. The germline gives CDR1 ENHRY, CDR2 SYGVKD. The length of the CDR3 is 16 residues. Trimming removed 7 bases from V and 0 bases from J; junction bases left unmatched: 9. The CDR3 coding sequence is TGTGCCATCAATAAGGGGACAGGGCTCTTGAACACTGAAGCTTTCTTT. It translates to CAINKGTGLLNTEAFF.

This chain links TRBV7-2 with TRBJ2-2; 7 bases are shared with TRBD2. The germline gives CDR1 SGHTA, CDR2 FQGNSA. This CDR3 has 17 amino acids. J was trimmed by 3 bases and V by 5 bases; bases with no gene match: 12. The CDR3 protein is CASSPRTGGDHTGELFF. The CDR3 DNA sequence: TGTGCCAGCAGCCCCCGCACGGGGGGAGACCACACCGGGGAGCTGTTTTTT.

This clonotype was seen at least ten times. The junction departs from germline at one end; a sequencing error may be responsible. V gene TRBV7-9 combines with J gene TRBJ2-5, with D maybe TRBD1 (7 bases). The CDR3 totals 15 residues. Germline V CDR1 and CDR2: SEHNR, FQNEAQ (reference sequence). Here the CDR3 reads CASSLEGRGQETQYF. The CDR3 DNA is TGCGCCAGCAGCTTGGAGGGCAGGGGGCAAGAGACCCAGTACTTC.

The chain carries TRBV12-3 or TRBV12-4 and TRBJ2-1, with D perhaps assigned TRBD1 or TRBD2 (5 bases each). Trimming removed 3 bases at V and 0 bases at J, with 15 bases between. The CDR3 sequence is 17 residues long. The chain's CDR3 is CASSLPPGPSSYNEQFF. The CDR3 nucleotides read TGTGCCAGCAGTTTGCCCCCGGGGCCCTCCTCCTACAATGAGCAGTTCTTC.

The chain carries TRBV20-1 and TRBJ2-7, with 8 positions matching TRBD1. J gave up 2 bases and V 0 bases, and 6 bases lay outside the gene matches. The CDR3 length is 15 residues. Germline V gene lookup returns CDR1 DFQATT and CDR2 SNEGSKA (reference sequence). In DNA, the CDR3 is TGCAGTGCTAGAGACCGGACAGGGAGAACCTACGAGCAGTACTTC. Translating it yields CSARDRTGRTYEQYF.

This clonotype was counted a few times. The chain combines TRBV6-6 with TRBJ2-3; no definite D call. Germline loops: CDR1 MNHNY, CDR2 SVGAGI (reference sequence). This CDR3 has 13 residues. The ends were cut back, 6 bases at V and 6 bases at J, with 13 bases in the middle. In DNA, the CDR3 is TGTGCCAGCAGCCCCATTTCGCGCGATACGCAGTATTTT. It yields the protein CASSPISRDTQYF.

This clonotype was detected only a few times. The rearrangement joins TRBV30 to TRBJ2-4, with 11 bases aligning to TRBD1. Germline values: CDR1 GTSNPN, CDR2 SVGIG (reference sequence). This CDR3 is 14 amino acids long. V lost 3 bases and J lost 4; bases outside the gene matches: 2. Here the CDR3 reads CAWRRDRGKNIQYF. CDR3 DNA: TGTGCCTGGAGACGGGACAGGGGGAAAAACATTCAGTACTTC.

Judged by abundance, this clonotype is medium-sized. The gene calls are TRBV5-1 and TRBJ2-5; D ambiguous. Germline CDR1 and CDR2: SGHRS and YFSETQ. This CDR3 has 12 amino acids. The ends were cut back, 1 base at V and 5 bases at J, with 6 bases in the middle. CDR3 DNA: TGCGCCAGCAGCTTGAACAGCGAGACCCAGTACTTC. It specifies CASSLNSETQYF.

The chain carries TRBV9 and TRBJ2-7; weak D call: TRBD2 (5 bases). Germline CDR1 SGDLS, CDR2 YYNGEE. Between the trimmed V and J ends, which lost 3 bases and 2 bases, there was a span of 15 bases. The CDR3 contains 15 residues. The CDR3 sequence is CASSGGGSGTYEQYF. The CDR3 DNA reads TGTGCCAGCAGCGGCGGAGGCAGCGGTACCTACGAGCAGTACTTC.

The table lists this clonotype with a few counts. The rearrangement links TRBV21-1 to TRBJ2-1; TRBD2 is the table's D call, not checked against the DNA. TRBV21-1 is annotated as a pseudogene. The CDR3 spans 21 residues. The CDR3 DNA is TGTGCCAGCACCTTTACCATCATACTAGCGGGAGGGTGTAGCTCCTACAATGAGCAGTTCTTC. It codes for CASTFTIILAGGCSSYNEQFF.

The chain uses TRBV28 and TRBJ2-1, with 7 nucleotides matching TRBD2. CDR1 and CDR2 from the germline V gene are MDHEN and SYDVKM. This CDR3 has 16 amino acids. V was clipped by 4 bases and J by 0 bases; unmatched bases: 6. Here the CDR3 reads CASSSFSSGSYNEQFF. The CDR3 bases are TGTGCCAGCAGTTCTTTTTCTAGCGGCTCCTACAATGAGCAGTTCTTC.

CDR3 in amino acids: CASSTGQAVQETQYF. CDR3 bases: TGTGCCAGCAGCACCGGACAGGCCGTACAAGAGACCCAGTACTTC. The rearrangement joins TRBV5-5 to TRBJ2-5, with 7 nucleotides matching TRBD1. The CDR3 has 15 residues. CDR1 and CDR2 from the germline V gene are SGHKS and YYEKEE (reference sequence). V lost 4 bases to trimming and J lost 2 bases; unmatched junction nucleotides: 8.

The V gene is TRBV10-3, the J gene TRBJ2-3; unclear D gene. This CDR3 spans 12 amino acids. V lost 6 bases and J 2 bases, leaving 6 bases between the germline ends. Germline V lookup: CDR1 ENHRY, CDR2 SYGVKD. CDR3 DNA: TGTGCCATCAGAGGCAACACAGATACGCAGTATTTT. Amino acid sequence: CAIRGNTDTQYF.

J is TRBJ2-7 and V is TRBV3-1; 8 bases are a match to TRBD1. V lost 3 bases and J lost 6; bases outside the gene matches: 13. There are 16 residues in the CDR3. Germline V gene lookup returns CDR1 LGHDT and CDR2 YNNKEL (reference sequence). CDR3 amino acids: CASSQRSGQGPAEQYF. The CDR3 DNA sequence: TGTGCCAGCAGCCAGAGATCAGGACAGGGCCCCGCCGAGCAGTACTTC.

This clonotype has only a few counts. This chain uses TRBV5-4 with TRBJ2-5, with D possibly matching TRBD1 (6 bases). The V and J ends lost 3 bases and 0 bases respectively, with 12 bases between them. The CDR3 has 15 residues. The germline V gene encodes CDR1 SGHNT and CDR2 YYREEE (reference sequence). The CDR3 DNA reads as TGTGCCAGCAGCTCTCTAAGGGGGAACCAAGAGACCCAGTACTTC. It encodes CASSSLRGNQETQYF.

This clonotype was counted a few times. This chain connects TRBV10-3 to TRBJ1-5, with a weak D call TRBD1 (6 bases). The ends were cut back, 0 bases at V and 7 bases at J, with 16 bases in the middle. Looked up from germline, CDR1 is ENHRY and CDR2 is SYGVKD. This CDR3 region has 16 residues. The CDR3 loop reads CAISESVTGGGQPQHF. The CDR3 DNA reads as TGTGCCATCAGTGAGTCGGTCACCGGGGGGGGCCAGCCCCAGCATTTT.

This clonotype has only a few counts. The chain recombines TRBV5-6 with TRBJ2-3, with D unresolved. The V end was cut by 10 bases, the J end by 1 base, with 10 bases between. CDR1 and CDR2 (germline): SGHDT, YYEEEE. The CDR3 has 12 residues. The chain's CDR3 is CAGSFRTDTQYF. CDR3 DNA sequence: TGTGCCGGCTCATTCCGCACAGATACGCAGTATTTT.

This clonotype has a handful of counts. The chain has TRBV7-8 and TRBJ2-3, with 9 bases identical to TRBD2. V shed 2 bases, J shed 0 bases, and the junction held 3 bases outside the gene matches. This CDR3 is 16 amino acids long. Per the germline V gene, CDR1 is SGHVS and CDR2 is FQNEAQ. CDR3 protein: CASSLMTSGSTDTQYF. DNA of the CDR3: TGTGCCAGCAGCTTAATGACTAGCGGAAGCACAGATACGCAGTATTTT.

This clonotype was recorded at least ten times. The rearrangement joins TRBV5-1 to TRBJ2-3, with 9 bases lining up with TRBD2. Germline V lookup: CDR1 SGHRS, CDR2 YFSETQ. The length of the CDR3 is 14 residues. J gave up 3 bases and V 4 bases, and 3 bases lay outside the gene matches. CDR3 loop: CASSSGRITDTQYF. CDR3 nucleotide sequence: TGCGCCAGCAGCAGCGGGAGGATAACAGATACGCAGTATTTT.

This clonotype was recorded a few times. The chain combines TRBV3-1 with TRBJ2-6; 8 nucleotides agree with TRBD2. Germline V gives CDR1 LGHDT, CDR2 YNNKEL (reference sequence). Trimming took 3 bases from V and 0 from J; bases not matched to a gene: 4. This CDR3 contains 17 residues. Here the CDR3 reads CASSQVAGISGANVLTF. The DNA of the CDR3 is TGTGCCAGCAGCCAGGTAGCGGGAATCTCTGGGGCCAACGTCCTGACTTTC.

This clonotype was counted ten times or more. The CDR3 reads CASIRAGGNEKLFF. In DNA, the CDR3 is TGTGCCAGCATCAGGGCGGGGGGAAATGAAAAACTGTTTTTT. The rearrangement links TRBV6-1 to TRBJ1-4, with a possible D match to TRBD1 (5 bases). The V gene's germline CDR1 is MNHNS and CDR2 SASEGT. This CDR3 spans 14 amino acids. Trimming took 7 bases from V and 5 from J, leaving 14 bases between them.

This clonotype was recorded a few times. V usage is TRBV29-1 and J usage is TRBJ2-5; D uncertain. Germline loops: CDR1 SQVTM, CDR2 ANQGSEA. V was trimmed by 7 bases and J by 2 bases, leaving 26 bases between them. The CDR3 is 17 amino acids. The CDR3 loop reads CSEHLLSPRTVQETQYF. The CDR3 nucleotides are TGCAGCGAACACCTTCTCTCTCCTCGGACCGTGCAAGAGACCCAGTACTTC. Full variable domain (remainder filled in from reference TRBV29-1 and TRBJ2-5): SAVISQKPSRDICQRGTSLTIQCQVDSQVTMMFWYRQQPGQSLTLIATANQGSEATYESGFVIDKFPISRPNLTFSTLTVSNMSPEDSSIYLCSEHLLSPRTVQETQYFGPGTRLLVL.

This clonotype turned up a few times. The rearrangement joins TRBV15 to TRBJ2-3, with 9 bases that match TRBD2. The length of the CDR3 is 15 residues. J was trimmed by 8 bases and V by 1 base; bases with no gene match: 7. Germline V gene lookup returns CDR1 LNHNV and CDR2 YYDKDF (reference sequence). The CDR3 sequence: CATSRGLAETSTQYF. As DNA, the CDR3 is TGTGCCACCAGCAGAGGACTAGCGGAAACTAGTACGCAGTATTTT.